This entry is about one TCR beta chain. After removal of 7 bases from V and 4 bases from J, the junction contained 8 bases not matched to a gene. The CDR3 length is 14 residues. Germline CDR1 is MNHNY and CDR2 is SVGAGI (reference sequence). The data derive from a study of blood T cell repertoires in COVID-19. Study at large: The United States, Italy and Spain supplied acute and convalescent COVID-19 samples. The cDNA or gDNA used as material had been derived from T cells, B-cell-depleted T cells, or PBMCs.

Original methodology: Amplified reference gene primers provided the basis for estimating nucleated cell counts. This table comes from immunoSEQ multiplex PCR, and its TCRdb copy is limited to in-frame clones, with some not included. For V, J and clone size, that table is used; D and trimming come from the DNA. The sample includes roughly 200,000 clones, approximately 90% seen only once; the top ten take 5.9%. The sequencing sample was made of peripheral blood. This clonotype was obtained from a man older than 75 with acute or convalescent COVID-19. This chain connects TRBV6-6 to TRBJ2-5, with TRBD1 matching 8 bases. The CDR3, as DNA: TGTGCCAGCAACCTCCAGGGGGCGGGAGAGACCCAGTACTTC. It codes for CASNLQGAGETQYF.